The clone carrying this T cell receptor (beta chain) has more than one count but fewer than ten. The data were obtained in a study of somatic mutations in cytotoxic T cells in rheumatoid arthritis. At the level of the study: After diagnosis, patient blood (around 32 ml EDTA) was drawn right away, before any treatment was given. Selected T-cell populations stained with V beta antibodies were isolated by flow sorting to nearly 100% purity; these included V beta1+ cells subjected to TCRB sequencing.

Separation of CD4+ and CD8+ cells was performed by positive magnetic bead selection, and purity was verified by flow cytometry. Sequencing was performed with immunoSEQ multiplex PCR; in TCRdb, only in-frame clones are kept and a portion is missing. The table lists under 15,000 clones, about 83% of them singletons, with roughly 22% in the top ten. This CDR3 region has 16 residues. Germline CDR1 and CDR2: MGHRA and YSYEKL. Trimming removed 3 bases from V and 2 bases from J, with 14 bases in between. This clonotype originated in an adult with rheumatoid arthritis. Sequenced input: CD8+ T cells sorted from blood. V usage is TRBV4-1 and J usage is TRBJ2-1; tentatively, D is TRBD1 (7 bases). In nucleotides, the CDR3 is TGCGCCAGCAGCCATGTCGCGGGACAGACCTACAATGAGCAGTTCTTC. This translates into CASSHVAGQTYNEQFF.